These 29 T cell receptor beta chains came from one sample sequenced in a study of T-cell reconstitution after alpha-beta-depleted transplantation in children. A library of TCRbeta sequences, prepared with unique molecular identifiers, was generated. Each CDR3 protein is one row after TCRdb ran MiXCR on the PCR reads. This sample has fewer than 550,000 distinct CDR3 sequences; approximately 11% occur once, and the top ten carry roughly 5.5%. Source: PBMCs from the stem cell graft donor, taken from the stem cell graft. The receptor set was obtained from a human donor who donated a stem cell graft to a child with acute myeloid leukemia.

This clonotype was observed a handful of times. The chain combines TRBV30 with TRBJ2-1, with D unresolved. There are 15 residues in the CDR3. CDR1 GTSNPN and CDR2 SVGIG come from the germline V gene (reference sequence). Between the trimmed V and J ends, which lost 4 bases and 0 bases, there was a span of 13 bases. In nucleotides, the CDR3 is TGTGCCTGGATTCCCGCCGAGAGCTCCTACAATGAGCAGTTCTTC. It yields the protein CAWIPAESSYNEQFF. Using reference TRBV30 and TRBJ2-1 for the parts outside the CDR3, the full variable domain is SQTIHQWPATLVQPVGSPLSLECTVEGTSNPNLYWYRQAAGRGLQLLFYSVGIGQISSEVPQNLSASRPQDRQFILSSKKLLLSDSGFYLCAWIPAESSYNEQFFGPGTRLTVL.

This clonotype has more than one count but fewer than ten. The chain links TRBV7-2 to TRBJ2-1, with D perhaps matching TRBD2 (5 bases). The CDR3 covers 14 residues. The V gene lost 7 bases and the J gene lost 10 bases, with 20 bases spanning the gap. From germline, CDR1 is SGHTA and CDR2 FQGNSA. The CDR3, as DNA: TGTGCCAGCACCTGGTGGCCGGACGGAGGCGAGCAGTTCTTC. Its protein product is CASTWWPDGGEQFF.

The chain is built from TRBV11-2 and TRBJ1-5; D may be TRBD1 (6 bases). V dropped 0 bases and J dropped 3 bases, with 15 bases sitting between them. Germline values: CDR1 SGHAT, CDR2 FQNNGV. This CDR3 region has 17 residues. The CDR3 DNA sequence: TGTGCCAGCAGCTTAGAAAACCCGACAGGAGTCAATCAGCCCCAGCATTTT. Its translation: CASSLENPTGVNQPQHF.

The J gene is TRBJ1-4, the V gene TRBV30, with D possibly matching TRBD1 (5 bases). V lost 1 base, J lost 14 bases, and 11 bases lay in between. Germline V CDR1 and CDR2: GTSNPN, SVGIG (reference sequence). The CDR3 extends over 11 amino acids. The CDR3, as DNA: TGTGCCTGGAGTGACGGTGGGGGGCTGTTTTTT. Translated, it gives CAWSDGGGLFF.

In this sample, this clonotype turned up many times. The rearrangement links TRBV10-3 to TRBJ2-3; D perhaps matches TRBD2 (7 bases). The CDR3 extends over 15 amino acids. The ends were cut back, 2 bases at V and 5 bases at J, with 14 bases in the middle. CDR1 and CDR2 from the germline V gene are ENHRY and SYGVKD. The CDR3 DNA follows: TGTGCCATCAGTGAGCGAGGGGGGGCGCGAGATACGCAGTATTTT. This sequence encodes CAISERGGARDTQYF.

This chain links TRBV27 with TRBJ2-3; D not resolved. The CDR3 sequence is 15 residues long. CDR1 and CDR2 (germline): MNHEY, SMNVEV (reference sequence). The V gene lost 8 bases and the J gene lost 2 bases, with 17 bases spanning the gap. The CDR3 here is CASSSGLRSTDTQYF. CDR3 DNA: TGTGCCAGCTCGTCCGGGCTAAGGTCCACAGATACGCAGTATTTT.

This clonotype has at least ten counts. V gene TRBV6-1 combines with J gene TRBJ1-2, with no clear D. In germline, CDR1 is MNHNS, CDR2 SASEGT. The CDR3 loop spans 13 amino acids. The V end was cut by 7 bases, the J end by 1 base, with 10 bases between. This CDR3 reads CASKEALNYGYTF. DNA for the CDR3: TGTGCCAGCAAAGAGGCCCTTAACTATGGCTACACCTTC.

The chain employs TRBV20-1 and TRBJ2-5, with 8 nucleotides matching TRBD1. V dropped 3 bases and J dropped 2; count of bases not matched to a gene: 8. There are 15 residues in the CDR3. CDR1 is DFQATT and CDR2 is SNEGSKA in the germline V gene (reference sequence). This CDR3 is CSARPRDRQQETQYF. CDR3 bases: TGCAGTGCTAGGCCCCGGGACAGGCAGCAAGAGACCCAGTACTTC.

This clonotype was detected a few times. J is TRBJ1-5 and V is TRBV5-6, with 7 bases aligning to TRBD1. The CDR3 runs 16 residues. Trimming cost V 4 bases and J 0 bases; bases outside gene matches: 7. Germline assignment: CDR1 SGHDT and CDR2 YYEEEE. CDR3: CASSEGTDRSNQPQHF. DNA for the CDR3: TGTGCCAGCAGCGAGGGGACAGACCGTAGCAATCAGCCCCAGCATTTT.

The gene calls are TRBV5-5 and TRBJ2-1, with D unclear. CDR3 length equals 14 residues. From germline, CDR1 is SGHKS and CDR2 YYEKEE (reference sequence). The V and J ends lost 0 bases and 5 bases respectively, with 9 bases between them. CDR3 sequence reads: CASSLALQDNEQFF. Here the CDR3 DNA reads TGTGCCAGCAGCTTGGCCCTTCAGGACAATGAGCAGTTCTTC.

The rearrangement uses TRBV12-3 or TRBV12-4 and TRBJ2-4; either TRBD1 or TRBD2 may supply D (5 bases each). This CDR3 comprises 16 residues. Trimming removed 3 bases from V and 0 bases from J, with 12 bases in between. CDR3 coding DNA: TGTGCCAGCAGTTTCGAGGGGCCCCTAGCCAAAAACATTCAGTACTTC. Encoded protein: CASSFEGPLAKNIQYF.

About this clonotype itself: It may be a read error: a sequence one base away is much more abundant. The chain uses TRBV9 and TRBJ2-1; TRBD2 agrees at 7 bases. Per germline, CDR1 SGDLS and CDR2 YYNGEE. CDR3 length equals 15 residues. CDR3 amino acids: CASSVVGRALDERFF. The CDR3 region has the DNA TGTGCCAGCAGCGTAGTAGGGAGGGCGTTGGATGAGCGGTTCTTC.

This clonotype has at least ten counts. The rearrangement joins TRBV7-9 to TRBJ1-1; possible D gene TRBD1, 5 bases. The germline V gene has CDR1 SEHNR and CDR2 FQNEAQ (reference sequence). The CDR3 contains 14 residues. Trimming removed 1 base at V and 5 bases at J, with 11 bases between. CDR3 protein: CASSLDTGGTEAFF. Written as DNA, the CDR3 is TGTGCCAGCAGCTTAGATACAGGTGGGACTGAAGCTTTCTTT.

The sample holds a few counts of this clonotype. One end of the junction varies from germline; a read error may be responsible. The chain recombines TRBV12-3 or TRBV12-4 with TRBJ1-5; no reliable D call. The CDR3 runs 15 residues. Here the CDR3 reads CASSLGLNSNQPQHF. Here the CDR3 DNA reads TGTGCCAGCAGCTTAGGACTTAATAGCAATCAGCCCCAGCATTTT.

This clonotype was found many times. V and J are TRBV7-9 and TRBJ2-7; D possibly corresponds to TRBD1 (6 bases). The germline V and J ends were trimmed by 5 bases and 1 base, with 12 bases remaining between them. The CDR3 contains 14 residues. The germline CDR1 and CDR2 sequences are SEHNR and FQNEAQ (reference sequence). CDR3 in DNA: TGTGCCAGCAGCGCTAGTCAGGGGTCCTACGAGCAGTACTTC. This sequence encodes CASSASQGSYEQYF.

This clonotype was seen a handful of times. The chain employs TRBV27 and TRBJ1-3, with a weak D call TRBD1 (6 bases). CDR1 is MNHEY and CDR2 is SMNVEV in the germline V gene (reference sequence). This CDR3 is built from 15 residues. V was clipped by 3 bases and J by 3 bases, with 12 bases between them. The CDR3: CASSFTGRGGNTIYF. The CDR3 DNA sequence: TGTGCCAGCAGTTTTACGGGCAGGGGTGGAAACACCATATATTTT.

This clonotype was counted a few times. This chain links TRBV6-2 or TRBV6-3 with TRBJ2-3; D gene ambiguous. Trimming removed 8 bases at V and 2 bases at J, with 8 bases between. CDR1 MNHEY and CDR2 SVGEGT come from the germline V gene. The CDR3 runs to 12 residues. The CDR3 here is CASVGTTDTQYF. In DNA form, the CDR3 reads TGTGCCAGCGTCGGAACCACAGATACGCAGTATTTT.

This clonotype came up many times. This chain links TRBV7-9 with TRBJ1-5, with unresolved D. This CDR3 is 12 amino acids long. Germline assignment: CDR1 SEHNR and CDR2 FQNEAQ (reference sequence). Trimming removed 1 base at V and 5 bases at J, with 3 bases between. CDR3 in amino acids: CASSLGDQPQHF. DNA of the CDR3: TGTGCCAGCAGCTTAGGGGATCAGCCCCAGCATTTT.

In this sample, this clonotype turned up a few times. CDR3 protein: CASSPAGGRGLYGYTF. The DNA of the CDR3 is TGTGCCAGCAGCCCGGCCGGGGGCAGGGGTCTTTATGGCTACACCTTC. The chain recombines TRBV7-2 with TRBJ1-2, with D perhaps TRBD1 (6 bases). CDR3 length: 16 amino acids. The ends were cut back, 5 bases at V and 5 bases at J, with 21 bases in the middle. CDR1 and CDR2 from the germline V gene are SGHTA and FQGNSA.

This clonotype was counted a few times. V is TRBV3-1 and J is TRBJ2-5, with TRBD1 identical over 9 bases. Germline values: CDR1 LGHDT, CDR2 YNNKEL (reference sequence). J gave up 5 bases and V 7 bases, and 14 bases lay outside the gene matches. CDR3 length: 16 amino acids. The CDR3 region has the DNA TGTGCCAGCAACCACCCACGAGGACAGGGGAGGGAGACCCAGTACTTC. Residues: CASNHPRGQGRETQYF.

This clonotype was seen a handful of times. V usage is TRBV9 and J usage is TRBJ2-5; 8 nucleotides align to TRBD1. V was clipped by 0 bases and J by 7 bases; unmatched bases: 5. In germline, CDR1 is SGDLS, CDR2 YYNGEE. This CDR3 contains 14 residues. CDR3 in DNA: TGTGCCAGCAGCGTAGGACAGGGGAGAGGGACCCAGTACTTC. Its translation: CASSVGQGRGTQYF.

This clonotype was seen more than once but under ten times. J is TRBJ2-5 and V is TRBV6-1, with TRBD2 as a possible D gene (6 bases). Germline V gives CDR1 MNHNS, CDR2 SASEGT. The CDR3 runs 14 residues. Trimming removed 6 bases at V and 6 bases at J, with 17 bases between. CDR3 DNA: TGTGCCAGCAGGATACCGGTGGCGGGAAAGACCCAGTACTTC. Translated: CASRIPVAGKTQYF.

This clonotype has just a few counts. V is TRBV20-1 and J is TRBJ2-1; a possible D gene is TRBD2 (6 bases). CDR3 length equals 15 residues. CDR1 and CDR2 from the germline V gene are DFQATT and SNEGSKA (reference sequence). V lost 0 bases, J lost 0 bases, and 9 bases lay in between. CDR3 amino acids: CSARDGRSSYNEQFF. In nucleotides, the CDR3 is TGCAGTGCTAGAGACGGGAGAAGCTCCTACAATGAGCAGTTCTTC.

The chain recombines TRBV6-1 with TRBJ2-5; weak D call: TRBD1 (5 bases). The CDR3 is 14 residues long. Per the germline V gene, CDR1 is MNHNS and CDR2 is SASEGT. V lost 6 bases and J lost 5, with 16 bases in between. The CDR3 here is CASSLTQGSETQYF. CDR3 DNA: TGTGCCAGCAGCCTAACGCAGGGTTCGGAGACCCAGTACTTC.

This clonotype was detected ten times or more. This chain's CDR3 is CAISKAGRGNEQFF. CDR3 DNA: TGTGCCATCAGCAAGGCGGGGAGGGGCAATGAGCAGTTCTTC. The V call is TRBV10-3, the J call TRBJ2-1; 7 nucleotides agree with TRBD2. From germline, CDR1 is ENHRY and CDR2 SYGVKD. V shed 6 bases, J shed 6 bases, and the junction held 8 bases outside the gene matches. The CDR3 sequence is 14 residues long.

The chain recombines TRBV3-1 with TRBJ2-3; the match to TRBD2 covers 10 bases. CDR1 and CDR2 from the germline V gene are LGHDT and YNNKEL (reference sequence). The length of the CDR3 is 17 residues. V gave up 11 bases and J gave up 2 bases; unmatched junction bases: 16. The CDR3, as DNA: TGTGCCTCCTGCCCCCGTATAGCGGGGGGATACACAGATACGCAGTATTTT. As protein: CASCPRIAGGYTDTQYF.

This rearrangement joins TRBV20-1 to TRBJ2-1; the match to TRBD2 covers 11 bases. Germline V gene lookup returns CDR1 DFQATT and CDR2 SNEGSKA (reference sequence). With 0 bases clipped from V and 4 bases from J, the junction kept 11 bases outside the gene matches. This CDR3 spans 18 amino acids. DNA of the CDR3: TGCAGTGCTAGAGACTATGGGTGGAGACTAGCGGGGTACAATGAGCAGTTCTTC. Protein: CSARDYGWRLAGYNEQFF.

This rearrangement joins TRBV21-1 to TRBJ2-7. TRBV21-1 has pseudogene status. The CDR3 consists of 14 residues. DNA of the CDR3: TGTGCCAGCAGCAAAGAGCAGGGGCCCTACGAGCAGTACGTC. It codes for CASSKEQGPYEQYV.

The CDR3 spells CASSFGGNEQYF. The CDR3, as DNA: TGTGCCAGCAGTTTTGGAGGGAACGAGCAGTACTTC. The chain is built from TRBV12-3 or TRBV12-4 and TRBJ2-7; possibly TRBD2 for D (6 bases). This CDR3 is built from 12 residues. Deletions cut 3 bases from V and 5 bases from J, with 8 bases between.